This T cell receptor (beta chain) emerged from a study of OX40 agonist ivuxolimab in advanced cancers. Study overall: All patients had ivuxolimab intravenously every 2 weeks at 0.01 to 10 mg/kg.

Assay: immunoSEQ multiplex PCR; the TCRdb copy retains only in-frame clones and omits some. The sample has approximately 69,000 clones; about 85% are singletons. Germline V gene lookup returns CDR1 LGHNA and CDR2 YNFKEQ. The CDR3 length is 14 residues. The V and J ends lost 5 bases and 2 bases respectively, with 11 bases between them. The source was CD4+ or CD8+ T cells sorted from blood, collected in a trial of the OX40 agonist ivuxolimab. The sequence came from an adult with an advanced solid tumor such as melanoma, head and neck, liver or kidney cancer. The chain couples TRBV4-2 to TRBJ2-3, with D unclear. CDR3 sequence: CASSVGSNTDTQYF. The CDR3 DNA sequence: TGTGCCAGCAGCGTCGGTTCGAACACAGATACGCAGTATTTT.